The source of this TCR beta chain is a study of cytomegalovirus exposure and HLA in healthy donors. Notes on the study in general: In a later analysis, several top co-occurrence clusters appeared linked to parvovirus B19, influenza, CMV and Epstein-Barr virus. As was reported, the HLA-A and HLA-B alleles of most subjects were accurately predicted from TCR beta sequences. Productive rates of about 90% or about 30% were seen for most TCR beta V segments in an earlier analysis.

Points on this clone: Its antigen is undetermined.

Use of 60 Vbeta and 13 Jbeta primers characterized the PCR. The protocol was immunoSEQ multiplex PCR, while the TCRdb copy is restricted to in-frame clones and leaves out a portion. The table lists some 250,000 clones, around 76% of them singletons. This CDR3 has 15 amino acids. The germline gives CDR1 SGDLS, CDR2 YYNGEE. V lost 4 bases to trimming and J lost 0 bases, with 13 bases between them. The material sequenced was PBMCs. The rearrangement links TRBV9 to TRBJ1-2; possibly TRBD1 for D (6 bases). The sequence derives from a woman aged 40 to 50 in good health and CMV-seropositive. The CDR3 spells CASSSQQGPNYGYTF. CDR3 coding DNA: TGTGCCAGCAGCTCACAACAGGGACCTAACTATGGCTACACCTTC.